This TCR beta chain was sequenced during a study of cytomegalovirus exposure and HLA in healthy donors. Broader study findings: There were a few CMV-associated chains whose specificity for CMV antigens was confirmed in vitro. With high specificity and sensitivity, the classifier reportedly diagnosed cytomegalovirus status.

As for this clone: Its antigen is still unknown.

TCRdb's table, derived via immunoSEQ multiplex PCR, lists solely in-frame clones and lacks some. Of about 120,000 clones in the sample, 88% are singletons; the top ten hold about 1.8%. Donors came from a validation cohort of over a hundred subjects, distinct from the first 666-subject cohort. The CDR3 is 13 amino acids. Germline values: CDR1 SGHRS, CDR2 YFSETQ. Trimming took off 0 bases at V and 3 bases at J, with 6 bases between the two ends. This chain connects TRBV5-1 to TRBJ1-2; perhaps TRBD1 as D (5 bases). The clonotype originates from a young man in good health and CMV-seronegative. Sequences were obtained from PBMCs. The CDR3 bases are TGCGCCAGCAGCTTGGAAGGGGACTATGGCTACACCTTC. This sequence encodes CASSLEGDYGYTF. Supplemented by reference TRBV5-1 and TRBJ1-2, the full variable domain reads KAGVTQTPRYLIKTRGQQVTLSCSPISGHRSVSWYQQTPGQGLQFLFEYFSETQRNKGNFPGRFSGRQFSNSRSEMNVSTLELGDSALYLCASSLEGDYGYTFGSGTRLTVV.